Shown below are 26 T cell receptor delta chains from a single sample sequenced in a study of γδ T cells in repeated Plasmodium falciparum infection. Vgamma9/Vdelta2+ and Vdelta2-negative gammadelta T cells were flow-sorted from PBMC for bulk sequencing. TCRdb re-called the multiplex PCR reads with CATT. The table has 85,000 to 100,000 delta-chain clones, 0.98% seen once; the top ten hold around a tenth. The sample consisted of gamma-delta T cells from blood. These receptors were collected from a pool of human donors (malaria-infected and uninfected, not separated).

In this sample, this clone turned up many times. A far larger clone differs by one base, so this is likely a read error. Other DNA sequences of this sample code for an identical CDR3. In nucleotides, the CDR3 is TGTGCTCTTGGGGAACTAGTGGGACCACTACAATCGTACTGGGATAGGCCGAAGAGCTCCTGGGACACCCGACAGATGTTTTTC. It is translated as CALGELVGPLQSYWDRPKSSWDTRQMFF. This chain uses TRDV1 with TRDJ3; D might be TRDD3 (6 bases). The CDR3 is made up of 28 amino acids. From germline, CDR1 is TSWWSYY and CDR2 QGS. V was clipped by 0 bases and J by 0 bases, with 39 bases between them.

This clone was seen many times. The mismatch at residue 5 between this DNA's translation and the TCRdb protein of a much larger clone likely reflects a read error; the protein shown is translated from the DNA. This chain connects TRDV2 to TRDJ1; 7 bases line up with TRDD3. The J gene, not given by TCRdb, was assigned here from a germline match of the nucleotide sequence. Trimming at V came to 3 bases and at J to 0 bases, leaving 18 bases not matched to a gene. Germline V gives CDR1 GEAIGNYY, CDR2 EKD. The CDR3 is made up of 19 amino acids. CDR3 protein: CACDAVGGYDNDYTDKLIF. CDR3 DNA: TGTGCCTGTGACGCGGTTGGTGGATACGACAACGACTACACCGATAAACTCATCTTT.

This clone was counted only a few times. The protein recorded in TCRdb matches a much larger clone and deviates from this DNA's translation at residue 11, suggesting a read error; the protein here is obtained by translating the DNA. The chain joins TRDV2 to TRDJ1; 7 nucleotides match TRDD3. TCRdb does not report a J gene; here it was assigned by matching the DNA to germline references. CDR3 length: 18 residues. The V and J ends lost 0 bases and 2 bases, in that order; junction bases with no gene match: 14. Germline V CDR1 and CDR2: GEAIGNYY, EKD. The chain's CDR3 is CACDTVGKGDASTDKLIF. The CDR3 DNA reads TGTGCCTGTGACACCGTAGGGAAGGGGGATGCGTCGACCGATAAACTCATCTTT.

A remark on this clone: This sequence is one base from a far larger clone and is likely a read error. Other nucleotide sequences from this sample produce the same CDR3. CDR3 region: CALGGAGVTGGLRAQGFALTAQLFF. CDR3 nucleotide sequence: TGTGCTCTTGGGGGGGCTGGGGTTACTGGGGGATTGAGGGCTCAGGGATTTGCTTTGACAGCACAACTCTTCTTT. The J gene is TRDJ2, the V gene TRDV1; 10 positions match TRDD3. TCRdb does not report a J gene; here it was assigned by matching the DNA to germline references. The V segment lost 4 bases and the J segment 0 bases; nucleotides outside the gene matches: 29. The length of the CDR3 is 25 residues. The germline gives CDR1 TSWWSYY, CDR2 QGS.

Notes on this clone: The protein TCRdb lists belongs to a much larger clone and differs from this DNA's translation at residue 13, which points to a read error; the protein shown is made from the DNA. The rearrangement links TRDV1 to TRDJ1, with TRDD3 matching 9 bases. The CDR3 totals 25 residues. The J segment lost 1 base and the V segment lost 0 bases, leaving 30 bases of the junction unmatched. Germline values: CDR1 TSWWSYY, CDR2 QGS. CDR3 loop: CALGELFEGPFPKRGYDGGTDKLIF. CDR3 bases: TGTGCTCTTGGGGAACTATTTGAGGGGCCCTTCCCGAAGAGGGGATACGATGGGGGCACCGATAAACTCATCTTT.

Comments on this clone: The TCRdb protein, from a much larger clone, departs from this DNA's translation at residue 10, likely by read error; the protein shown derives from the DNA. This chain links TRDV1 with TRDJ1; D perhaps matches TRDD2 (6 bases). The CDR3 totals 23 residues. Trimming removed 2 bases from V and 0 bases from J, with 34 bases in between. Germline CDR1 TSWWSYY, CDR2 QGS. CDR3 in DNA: TGTGCTCTTGGGGAAAGGAGGATCCTACTTTTACGGGAGTACGACGGGTACACCGATAAACTCATCTTT. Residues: CALGERRILLLREYDGYTDKLIF.

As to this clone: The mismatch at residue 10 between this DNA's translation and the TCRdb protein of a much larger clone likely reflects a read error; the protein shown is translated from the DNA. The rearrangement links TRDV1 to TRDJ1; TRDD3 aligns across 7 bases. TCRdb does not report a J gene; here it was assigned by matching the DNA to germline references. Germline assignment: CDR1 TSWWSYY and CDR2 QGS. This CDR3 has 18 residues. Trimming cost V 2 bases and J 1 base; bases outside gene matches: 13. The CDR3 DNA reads TGTGCTCTTGGGGAATCTCTGGGGGGACCAAAGGGCACCGATAAACTCATCTTT. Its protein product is CALGESLGGPKGTDKLIF.

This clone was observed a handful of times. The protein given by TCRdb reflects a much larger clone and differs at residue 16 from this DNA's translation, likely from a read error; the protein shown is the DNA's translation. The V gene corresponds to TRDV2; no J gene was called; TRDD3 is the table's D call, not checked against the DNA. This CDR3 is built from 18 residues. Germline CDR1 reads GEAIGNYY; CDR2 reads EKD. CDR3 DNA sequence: TGTGCCTGTGACACCGTGGGGGATACACCGAAACGGGGGGCGAAACCCATCTTT. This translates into CACDTVGDTPKRGAKPIF.

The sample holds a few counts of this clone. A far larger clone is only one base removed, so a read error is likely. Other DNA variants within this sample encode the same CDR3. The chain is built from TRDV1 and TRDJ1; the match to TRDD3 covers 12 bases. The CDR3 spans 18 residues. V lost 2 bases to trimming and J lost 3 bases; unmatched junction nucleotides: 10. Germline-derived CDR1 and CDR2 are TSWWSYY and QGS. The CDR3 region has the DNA TGTGCTCTTGGGGAATCAAATAAACTGGGGGATACATCCGATAAACTCATCTTT. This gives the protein CALGESNKLGDTSDKLIF.

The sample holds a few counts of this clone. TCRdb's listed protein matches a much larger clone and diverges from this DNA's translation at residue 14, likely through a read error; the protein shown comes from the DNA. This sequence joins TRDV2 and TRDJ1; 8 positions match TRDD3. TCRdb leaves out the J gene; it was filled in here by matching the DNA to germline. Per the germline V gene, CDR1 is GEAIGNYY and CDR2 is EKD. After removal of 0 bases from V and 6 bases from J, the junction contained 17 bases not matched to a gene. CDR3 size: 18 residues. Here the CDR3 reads CACDTRKTFGGSGNKLIF. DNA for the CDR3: TGTGCCTGTGACACCCGTAAAACTTTTGGGGGATCCGGCAATAAACTCATCTTT.

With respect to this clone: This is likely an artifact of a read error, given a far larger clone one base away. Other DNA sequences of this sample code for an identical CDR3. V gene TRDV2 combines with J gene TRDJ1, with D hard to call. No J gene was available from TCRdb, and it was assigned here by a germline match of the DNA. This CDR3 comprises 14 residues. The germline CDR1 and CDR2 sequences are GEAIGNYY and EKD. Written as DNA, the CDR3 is TGCGCCTGTGACACGGTTGGGCCGCGGAATAAACTCATCTTT. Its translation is CACDTVGPRNKLIF.

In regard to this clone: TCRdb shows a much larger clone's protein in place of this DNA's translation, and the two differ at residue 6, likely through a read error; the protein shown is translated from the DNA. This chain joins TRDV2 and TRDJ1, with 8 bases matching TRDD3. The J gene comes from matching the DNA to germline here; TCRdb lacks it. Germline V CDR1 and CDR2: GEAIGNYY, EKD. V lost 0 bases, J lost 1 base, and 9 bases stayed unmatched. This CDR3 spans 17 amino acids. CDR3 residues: CACDTGTGGPPTDKLIF. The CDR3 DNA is TGTGCCTGTGACACCGGGACTGGGGGCCCACCCACCGATAAACTCATCTTT.

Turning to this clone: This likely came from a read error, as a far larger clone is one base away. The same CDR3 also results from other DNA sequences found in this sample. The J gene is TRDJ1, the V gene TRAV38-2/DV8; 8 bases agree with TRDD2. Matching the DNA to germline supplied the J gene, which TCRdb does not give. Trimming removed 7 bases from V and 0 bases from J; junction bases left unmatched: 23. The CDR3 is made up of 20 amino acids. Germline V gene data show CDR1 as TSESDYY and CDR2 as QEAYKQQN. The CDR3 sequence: CAYLPSYKGINIVYTDKLIF. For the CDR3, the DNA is TGTGCTTATTTACCTTCCTATAAGGGAATAAATATTGTCTACACCGATAAACTCATCTTT.

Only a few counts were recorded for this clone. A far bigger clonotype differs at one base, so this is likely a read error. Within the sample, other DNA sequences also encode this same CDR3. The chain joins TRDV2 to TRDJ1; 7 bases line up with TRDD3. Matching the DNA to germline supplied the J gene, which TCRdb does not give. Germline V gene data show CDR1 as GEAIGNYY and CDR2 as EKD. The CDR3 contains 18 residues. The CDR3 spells CACDTVLGVSTYTDKLIF. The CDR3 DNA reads TGCGCCTGTGACACCGTTCTGGGGGTCTCCACCTACACCGATAAACTCATCTTT.

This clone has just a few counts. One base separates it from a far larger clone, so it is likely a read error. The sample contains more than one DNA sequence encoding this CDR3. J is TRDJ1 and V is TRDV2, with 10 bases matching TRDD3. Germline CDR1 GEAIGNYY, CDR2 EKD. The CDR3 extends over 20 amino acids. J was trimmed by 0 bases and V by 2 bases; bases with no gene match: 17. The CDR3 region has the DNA TGTGCCTGTGACAAGGTCTCGGTGCTGGGGGATAGCCCGTACACCGATAAACTCATCTTT. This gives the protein CACDKVSVLGDSPYTDKLIF.

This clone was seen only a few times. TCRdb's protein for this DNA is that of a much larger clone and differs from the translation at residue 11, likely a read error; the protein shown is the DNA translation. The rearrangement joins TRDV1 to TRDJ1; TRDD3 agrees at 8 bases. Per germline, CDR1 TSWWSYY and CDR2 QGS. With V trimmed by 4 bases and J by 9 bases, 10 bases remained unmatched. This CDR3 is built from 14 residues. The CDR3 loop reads CALGGLWGTDELIF. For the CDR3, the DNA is TGTGCTCTTGGGGGACTCTGGGGGACTGATGAACTCATCTTT.

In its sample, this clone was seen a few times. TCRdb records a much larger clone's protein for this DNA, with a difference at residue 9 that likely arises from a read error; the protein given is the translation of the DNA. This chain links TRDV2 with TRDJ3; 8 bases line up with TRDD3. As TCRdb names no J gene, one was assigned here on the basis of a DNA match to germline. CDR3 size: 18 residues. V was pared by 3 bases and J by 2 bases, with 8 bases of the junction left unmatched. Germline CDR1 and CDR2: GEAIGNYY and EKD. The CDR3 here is CACDSYWGVPWDTRQMFF. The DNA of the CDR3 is TGTGCCTGTGACTCGTACTGGGGGGTACCCTGGGACACCCGACAGATGTTTTTC.

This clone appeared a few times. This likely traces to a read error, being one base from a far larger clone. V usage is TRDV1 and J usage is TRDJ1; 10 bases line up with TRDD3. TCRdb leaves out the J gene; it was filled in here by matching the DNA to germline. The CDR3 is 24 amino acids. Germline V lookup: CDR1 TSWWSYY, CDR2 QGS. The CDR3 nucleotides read TGTGCTCTCGGGGAACTCTCTCCCGAGCCTGGGGGATATCCCCGACTGGAGTTTTCCGATAAACTCATCTTT. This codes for CALGELSPEPGGYPRLEFSDKLIF.

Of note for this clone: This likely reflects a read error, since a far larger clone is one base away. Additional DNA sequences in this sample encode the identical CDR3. Here the CDR3 reads CALGIGPTRLPYTDKLIF. As DNA, the CDR3 is TGTGCTCTTGGGATCGGACCTACACGCCTACCTTACACCGATAAACTCATCTTT. The chain is built from TRDV1 and TRDJ1; weak D call: TRDD2 (5 bases). The J gene is absent in TCRdb and was assigned here via DNA matching to germline. Germline loops: CDR1 TSWWSYY, CDR2 QGS. The CDR3 length is 18 residues. Trimming took off 5 bases at V and 0 bases at J, with 22 bases between the two ends.

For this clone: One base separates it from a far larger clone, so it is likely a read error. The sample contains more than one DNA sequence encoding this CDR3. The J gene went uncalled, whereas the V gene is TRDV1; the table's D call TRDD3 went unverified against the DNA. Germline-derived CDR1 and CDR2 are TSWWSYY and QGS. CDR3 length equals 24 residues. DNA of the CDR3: TGTGCTCTTGGGGCCCGAAACGTAATTCCTGAGCCGGGGGATACTAGTGGGTACACCGATAAGCTCATCTTT. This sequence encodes CALGARNVIPEPGDTSGYTDKLIF.

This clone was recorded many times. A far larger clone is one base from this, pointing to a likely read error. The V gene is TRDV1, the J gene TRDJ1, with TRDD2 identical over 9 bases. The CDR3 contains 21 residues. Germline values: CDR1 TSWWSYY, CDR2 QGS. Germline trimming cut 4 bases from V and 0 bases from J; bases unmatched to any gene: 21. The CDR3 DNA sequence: TGTGCTCTTGGGGGGGGGGCCTTCCTACGAACCTGGGGCTTCAACACCGATAAACTCATCTTT. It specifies CALGGGAFLRTWGFNTDKLIF.

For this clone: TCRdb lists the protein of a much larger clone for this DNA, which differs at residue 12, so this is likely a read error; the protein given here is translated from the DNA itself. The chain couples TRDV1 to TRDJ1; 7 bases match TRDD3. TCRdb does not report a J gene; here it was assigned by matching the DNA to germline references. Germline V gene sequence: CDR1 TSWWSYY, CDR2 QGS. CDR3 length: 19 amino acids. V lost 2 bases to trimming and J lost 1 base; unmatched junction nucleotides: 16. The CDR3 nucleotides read TGTGCTCTTGGGGAATTCGGCATTTTCTGGGGGGTCTTCACCGATAAACTCATCTTT. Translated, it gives CALGEFGIFWGVFTDKLIF.

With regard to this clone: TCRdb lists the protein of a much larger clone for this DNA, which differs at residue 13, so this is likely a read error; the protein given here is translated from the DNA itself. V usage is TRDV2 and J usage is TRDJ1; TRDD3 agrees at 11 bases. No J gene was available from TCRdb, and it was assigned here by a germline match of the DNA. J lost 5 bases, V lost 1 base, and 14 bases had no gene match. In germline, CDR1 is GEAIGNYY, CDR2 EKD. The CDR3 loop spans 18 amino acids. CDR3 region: CACDTVFGGYARRDKLIF. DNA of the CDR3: TGTGCCTGTGACACGGTATTTGGGGGATACGCTCGGAGGGATAAACTCATCTTT.

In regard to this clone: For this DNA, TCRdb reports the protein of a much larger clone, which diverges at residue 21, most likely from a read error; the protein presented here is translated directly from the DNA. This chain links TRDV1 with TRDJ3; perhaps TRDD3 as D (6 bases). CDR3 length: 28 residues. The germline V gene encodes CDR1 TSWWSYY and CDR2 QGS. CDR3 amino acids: CALGELVGPLQSYWDRPKSSRDTRQMFF. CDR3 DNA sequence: TGTGCTCTTGGGGAACTAGTGGGACCTCTACAATCGTACTGGGATAGGCCGAAGAGCTCCCGGGACACCCGACAGATGTTTTTC.

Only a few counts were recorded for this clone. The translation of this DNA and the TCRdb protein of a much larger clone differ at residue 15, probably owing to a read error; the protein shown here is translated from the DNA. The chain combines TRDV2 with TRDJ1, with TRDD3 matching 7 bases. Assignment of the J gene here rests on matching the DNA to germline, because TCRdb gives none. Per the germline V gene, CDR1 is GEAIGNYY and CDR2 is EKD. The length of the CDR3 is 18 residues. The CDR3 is CACDTGGGVGDNTDRLIF. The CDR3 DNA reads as TGTGCCTGTGACACCGGAGGAGGAGTGGGGGACAACACCGATAGACTCATCTTT.

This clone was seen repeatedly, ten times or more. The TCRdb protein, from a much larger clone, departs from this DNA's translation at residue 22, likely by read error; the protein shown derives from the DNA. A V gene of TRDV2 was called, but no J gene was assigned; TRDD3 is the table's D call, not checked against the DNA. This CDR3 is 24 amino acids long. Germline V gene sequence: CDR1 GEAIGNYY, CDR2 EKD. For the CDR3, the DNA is TGTGCCTGTGACACCGGATTGGCGAGTCCTACTATAGCTGGGGGCCCTCGGAACACCGATAAACCCATCTTT. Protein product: CACDTGLASPTIAGGPRNTDKPIF.